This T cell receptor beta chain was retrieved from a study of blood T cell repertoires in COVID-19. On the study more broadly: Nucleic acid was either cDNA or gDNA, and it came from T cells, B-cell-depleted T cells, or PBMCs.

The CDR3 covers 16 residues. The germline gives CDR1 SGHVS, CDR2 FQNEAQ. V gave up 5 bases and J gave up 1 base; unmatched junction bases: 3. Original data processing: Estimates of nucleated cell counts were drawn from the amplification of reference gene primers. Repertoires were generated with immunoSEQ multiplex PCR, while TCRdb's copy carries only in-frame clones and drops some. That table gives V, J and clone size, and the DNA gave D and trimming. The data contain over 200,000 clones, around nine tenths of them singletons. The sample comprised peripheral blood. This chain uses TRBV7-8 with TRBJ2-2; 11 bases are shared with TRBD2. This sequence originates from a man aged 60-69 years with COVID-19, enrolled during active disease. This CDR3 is CASSPGLAGNTGELFF. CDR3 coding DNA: TGTGCCAGCAGCCCCGGACTAGCGGGGAACACCGGGGAGCTGTTTTTT.